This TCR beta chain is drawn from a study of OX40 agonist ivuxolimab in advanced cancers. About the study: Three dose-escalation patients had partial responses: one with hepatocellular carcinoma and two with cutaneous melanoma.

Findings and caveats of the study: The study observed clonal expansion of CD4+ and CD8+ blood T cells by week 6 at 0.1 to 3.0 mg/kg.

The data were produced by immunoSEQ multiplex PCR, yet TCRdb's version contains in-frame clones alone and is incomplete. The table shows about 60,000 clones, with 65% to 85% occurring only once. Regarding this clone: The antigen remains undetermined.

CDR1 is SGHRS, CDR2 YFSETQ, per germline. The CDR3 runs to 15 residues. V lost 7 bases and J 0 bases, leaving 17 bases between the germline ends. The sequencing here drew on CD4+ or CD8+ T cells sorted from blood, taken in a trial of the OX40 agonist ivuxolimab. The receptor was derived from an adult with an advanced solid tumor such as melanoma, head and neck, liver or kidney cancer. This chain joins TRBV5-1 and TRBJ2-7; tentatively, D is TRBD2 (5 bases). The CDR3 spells CASQPLSSDSYEQYF. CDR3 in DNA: TGCGCCAGCCAACCTCTGAGTAGCGACTCCTACGAGCAGTACTTC.